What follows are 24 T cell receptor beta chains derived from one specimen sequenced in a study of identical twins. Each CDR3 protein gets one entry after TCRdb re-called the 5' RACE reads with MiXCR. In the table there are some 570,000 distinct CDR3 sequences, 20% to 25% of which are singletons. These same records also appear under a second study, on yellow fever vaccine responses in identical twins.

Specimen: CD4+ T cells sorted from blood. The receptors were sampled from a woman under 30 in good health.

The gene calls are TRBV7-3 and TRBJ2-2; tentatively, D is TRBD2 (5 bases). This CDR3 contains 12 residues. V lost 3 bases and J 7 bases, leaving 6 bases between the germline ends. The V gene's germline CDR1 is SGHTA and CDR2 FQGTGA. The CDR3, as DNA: TGTGCCAGCAGCTTCCGGGGCGGGGAGCTGTTTTTT. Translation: CASSFRGGELFF.

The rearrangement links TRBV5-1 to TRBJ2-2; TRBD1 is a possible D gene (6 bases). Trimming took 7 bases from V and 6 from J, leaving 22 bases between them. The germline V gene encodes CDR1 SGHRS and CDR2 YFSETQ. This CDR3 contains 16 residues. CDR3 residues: CASGRGQFDTPGELFF. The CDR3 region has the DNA TGCGCCAGCGGCAGGGGACAATTCGATACCCCCGGGGAGCTGTTTTTT.

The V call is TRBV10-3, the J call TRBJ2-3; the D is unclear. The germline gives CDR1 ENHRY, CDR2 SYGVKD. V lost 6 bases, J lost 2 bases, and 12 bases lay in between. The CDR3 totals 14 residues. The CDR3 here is CAIRAPEPTDTQYF. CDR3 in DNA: TGTGCCATCAGAGCACCCGAACCCACAGATACGCAGTATTTT.

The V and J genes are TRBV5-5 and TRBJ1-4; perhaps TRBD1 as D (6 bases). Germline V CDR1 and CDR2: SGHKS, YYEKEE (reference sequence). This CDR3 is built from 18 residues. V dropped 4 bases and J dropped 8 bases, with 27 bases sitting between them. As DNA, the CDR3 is TGTGCCAGCAGCGTTCAATACCCCGGGGGCGCTATCCGGGAAAAACTGTTTTTT. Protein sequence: CASSVQYPGGAIREKLFF.

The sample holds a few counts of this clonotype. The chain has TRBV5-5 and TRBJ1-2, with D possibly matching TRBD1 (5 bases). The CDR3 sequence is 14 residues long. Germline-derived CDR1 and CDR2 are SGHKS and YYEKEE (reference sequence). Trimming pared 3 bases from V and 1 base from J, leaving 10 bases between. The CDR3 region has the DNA TGTGCCAGCAGCTCCATGGGGGGTAACTATGGCTACACCTTC. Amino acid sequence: CASSSMGGNYGYTF.

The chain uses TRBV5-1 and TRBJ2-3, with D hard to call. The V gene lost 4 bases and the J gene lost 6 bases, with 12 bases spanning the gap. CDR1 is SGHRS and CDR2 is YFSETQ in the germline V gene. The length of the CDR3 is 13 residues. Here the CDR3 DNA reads TGCGCCAGCAGCAATTTCGACGGGGATACGCAGTATTTT. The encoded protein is CASSNFDGDTQYF.

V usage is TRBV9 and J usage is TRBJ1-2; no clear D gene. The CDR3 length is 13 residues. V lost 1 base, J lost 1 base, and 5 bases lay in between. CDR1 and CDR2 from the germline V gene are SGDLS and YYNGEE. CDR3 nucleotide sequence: TGTGCCAGCAGCGTACGGGATAACTATGGCTACACCTTC. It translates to CASSVRDNYGYTF.

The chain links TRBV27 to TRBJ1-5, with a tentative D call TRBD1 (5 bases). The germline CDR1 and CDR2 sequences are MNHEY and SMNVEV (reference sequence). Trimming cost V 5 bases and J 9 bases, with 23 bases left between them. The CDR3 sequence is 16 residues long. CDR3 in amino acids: CASSPTARQLAGPQHF. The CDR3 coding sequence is TGTGCCAGCAGTCCAACGGCGCGACAGCTGGCGGGGCCCCAGCATTTT.

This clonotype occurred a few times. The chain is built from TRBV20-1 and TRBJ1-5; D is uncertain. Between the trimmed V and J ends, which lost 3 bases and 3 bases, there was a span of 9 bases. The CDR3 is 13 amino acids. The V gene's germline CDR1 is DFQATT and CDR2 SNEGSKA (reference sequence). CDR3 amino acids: CSASPGVNQPQHF. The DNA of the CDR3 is TGCAGTGCTAGTCCGGGAGTCAATCAGCCCCAGCATTTT.

The CDR3, as DNA: TGCGCCAGCGGAACCGGGGGGAGCTCTGGGGCCAACGTCCTGACTTTC. Translation: CASGTGGSSGANVLTF. The chain carries TRBV5-1 and TRBJ2-6, with TRBD2 matching over 7 bases. Per germline, CDR1 SGHRS and CDR2 YFSETQ. The CDR3 is 16 amino acids. V trimming: 7 bases; J trimming: 0 bases; junction bases outside the gene matches: 7.

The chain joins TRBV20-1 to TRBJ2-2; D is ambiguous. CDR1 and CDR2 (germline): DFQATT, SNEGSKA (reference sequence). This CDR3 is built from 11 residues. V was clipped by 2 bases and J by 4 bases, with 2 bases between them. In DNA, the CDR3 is TGCAGTGCTAGATCCACCGGGGAGCTGTTTTTT. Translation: CSARSTGELFF.

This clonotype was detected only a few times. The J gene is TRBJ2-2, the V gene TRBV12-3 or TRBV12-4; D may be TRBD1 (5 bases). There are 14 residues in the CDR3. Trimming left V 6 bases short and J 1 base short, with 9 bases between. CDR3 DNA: TGTGCCAGCAGGTCGACAGAGAACACCGGGGAGCTGTTTTTT. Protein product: CASRSTENTGELFF.

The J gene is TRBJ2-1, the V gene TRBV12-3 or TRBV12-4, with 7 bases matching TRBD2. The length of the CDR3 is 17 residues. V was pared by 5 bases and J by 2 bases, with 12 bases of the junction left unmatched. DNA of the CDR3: TGTGCCAGCAGTACCCCGGGGGGAACGTTCCCCTACAATGAGCAGTTCTTC. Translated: CASSTPGGTFPYNEQFF.

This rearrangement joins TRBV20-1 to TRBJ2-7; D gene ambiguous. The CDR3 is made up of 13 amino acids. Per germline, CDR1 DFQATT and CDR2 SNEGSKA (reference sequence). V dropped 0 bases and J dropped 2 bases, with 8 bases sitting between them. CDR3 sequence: CSARDLSPYEQYF. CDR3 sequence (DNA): TGCAGTGCTAGAGATCTTTCCCCCTACGAGCAGTACTTC.

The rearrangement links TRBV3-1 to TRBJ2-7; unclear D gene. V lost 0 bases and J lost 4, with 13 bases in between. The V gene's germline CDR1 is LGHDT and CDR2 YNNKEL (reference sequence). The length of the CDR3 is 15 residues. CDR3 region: CASSQEAARSYEQYF. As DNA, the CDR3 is TGTGCCAGCAGCCAAGAGGCGGCCAGATCGTACGAGCAGTACTTC.

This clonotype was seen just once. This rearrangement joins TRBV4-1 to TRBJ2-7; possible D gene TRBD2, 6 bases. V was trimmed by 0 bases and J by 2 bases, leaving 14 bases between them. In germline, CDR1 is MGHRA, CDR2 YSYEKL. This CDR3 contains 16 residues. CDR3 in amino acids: CASSQDLGGPPYEQYV. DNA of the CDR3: TGCGCCAGCAGCCAAGACCTCGGAGGGCCGCCCTACGAGCAGTACGTC.

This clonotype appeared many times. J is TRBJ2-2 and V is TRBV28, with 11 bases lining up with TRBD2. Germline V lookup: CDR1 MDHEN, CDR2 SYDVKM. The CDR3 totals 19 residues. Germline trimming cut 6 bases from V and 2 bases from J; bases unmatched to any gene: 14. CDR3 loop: CASSSPGSGRAFNTGELFF. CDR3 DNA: TGTGCCAGCAGCTCTCCCGGTAGCGGGAGGGCCTTTAACACCGGGGAGCTGTTTTTT.

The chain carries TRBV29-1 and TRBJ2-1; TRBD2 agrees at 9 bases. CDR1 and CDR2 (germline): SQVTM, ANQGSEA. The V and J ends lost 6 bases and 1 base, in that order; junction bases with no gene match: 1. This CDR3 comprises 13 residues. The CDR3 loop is CSVSGGSYNEQFF. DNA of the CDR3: TGCAGCGTCAGCGGGGGGTCCTACAATGAGCAGTTCTTC.

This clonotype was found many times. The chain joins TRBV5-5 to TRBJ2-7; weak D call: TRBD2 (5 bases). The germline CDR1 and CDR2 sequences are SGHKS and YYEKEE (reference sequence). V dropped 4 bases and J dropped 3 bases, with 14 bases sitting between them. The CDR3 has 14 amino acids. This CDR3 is CASSPNGLDYEQYF. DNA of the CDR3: TGTGCCAGCAGCCCGAACGGACTTGACTACGAGCAGTACTTC.

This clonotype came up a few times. As DNA, the CDR3 is TGCGCCAGCACCCGGACTAGCGGGTTCACAGATACGCAGTATTTT. This encodes CASTRTSGFTDTQYF. The V gene is TRBV10-1, the J gene TRBJ2-3, with TRBD2 matching over 11 bases. Unmatched junction bases numbered 5, after V lost 7 bases and J lost 2 bases. CDR1 is WNHNN, CDR2 SYGVQD, per germline (reference sequence). The CDR3 is 15 residues long.

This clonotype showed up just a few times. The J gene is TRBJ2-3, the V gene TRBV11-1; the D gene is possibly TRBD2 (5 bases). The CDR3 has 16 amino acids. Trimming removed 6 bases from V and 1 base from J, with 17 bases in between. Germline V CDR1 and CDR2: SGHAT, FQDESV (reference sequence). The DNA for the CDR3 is TGTGCCAGCAGGACATACCGGGGTGAGGGCACAGATACGCAGTATTTT. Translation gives CASRTYRGEGTDTQYF. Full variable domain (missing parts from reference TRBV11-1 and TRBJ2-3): EAEVAQSPRYKITEKSQAVAFWCDPISGHATLYWYRQILGQGPELLVQFQDESVVDDSQLPKDRFSAERLKGVDSTLKIQPAELGDSAMYLCASRTYRGEGTDTQYFGPGTRLTVL.

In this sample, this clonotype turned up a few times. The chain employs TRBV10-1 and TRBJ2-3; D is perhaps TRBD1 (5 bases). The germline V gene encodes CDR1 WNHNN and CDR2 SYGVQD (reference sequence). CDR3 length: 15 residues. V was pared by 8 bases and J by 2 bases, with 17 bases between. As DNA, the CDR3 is TGCGCCAGCGGCACAGGATTTGGACCCACAGATACGCAGTATTTT. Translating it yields CASGTGFGPTDTQYF.

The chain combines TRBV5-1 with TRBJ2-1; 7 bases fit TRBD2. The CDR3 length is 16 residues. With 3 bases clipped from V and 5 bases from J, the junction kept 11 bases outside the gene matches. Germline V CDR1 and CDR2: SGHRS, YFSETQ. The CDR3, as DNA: TGCGCCAGCAGCTCAACCCCTTGGGGGGGGAACAATGAGCAGTTCTTC. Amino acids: CASSSTPWGGNNEQFF.

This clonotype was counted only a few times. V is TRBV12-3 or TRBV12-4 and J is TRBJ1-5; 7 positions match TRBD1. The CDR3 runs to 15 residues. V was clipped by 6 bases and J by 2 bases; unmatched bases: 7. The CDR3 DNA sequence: TGTGCCAGCAGCTACGGACAGGCCGGCAATCAGCCCCAGCATTTT. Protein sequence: CASSYGQAGNQPQHF.